The sequence of this T cell receptor beta chain was determined in a study of blood T cell repertoires in COVID-19. Study-level background: Spain, Italy and the United States supplied samples that represented acute and convalescent COVID-19. The cDNA or gDNA used as material had been derived from T cells, B-cell-depleted T cells, or PBMCs.

Study processing details: The assay estimated nucleated cells by amplifying reference gene primers. Generated by immunoSEQ multiplex PCR, the TCRdb table keeps only in-frame clones and is missing some. V and J calls and clone size are copied from that table; D and trimming were computed from the DNA. The sample has some 200,000 clones, around 90% seen once. The CDR3 is made up of 20 amino acids. Germline V gene sequence: CDR1 KGHSY, CDR2 FQNENV. V lost 6 bases and J lost 0, with 27 bases in between. The sequence was obtained from a young woman who had recovered from COVID-19. Sequencing used peripheral blood. The rearrangement joins TRBV16 to TRBJ2-1; perhaps TRBD1 as D (6 bases). The CDR3 loop reads CASSHAQGTQRVSSYNEQFF. CDR3 DNA sequence: TGTGCCAGCAGTCACGCGCAGGGGACGCAGAGGGTAAGCTCCTACAATGAGCAGTTCTTC.